The rows below give T cell receptor beta chains drawn from one sample of a study of blood T cell repertoires in COVID-19. The repertoire was sequenced with immunoSEQ multiplex PCR; TCRdb's copy has only in-frame clones and lacks some. Among more than 300,000 clones listed, around 87% were seen once. Sequencing was carried out using peripheral blood. Receptors originate from a woman in her thirties with COVID-19, enrolled during active disease. Both conserved end residues are part of each CDR3.

v_call	j_call	cdr3_aa
TRBV11-2	TRBJ2-1	CASSLDGSYNEQFF
TRBV5-1	TRBJ1-5	CASSFSGGSNQPQHF
TRBV27	TRBJ1-5	CASSSRTGSNQPQHF
TRBV6-5	TRBJ1-5	CASSSGNQPQHF
TRBV9	TRBJ2-5	CASSPDRGQTQYF
TRBV13	TRBJ2-7	CASSFLDSSYEQYF
TRBV7-3	TRBJ2-2	CASTPWVASFYGTGELFF
TRBV7-9	TRBJ2-2	CASSPRGANTGELFF
TRBV2	TRBJ1-3	CASSLLGNTIYF
TRBV30	TRBJ1-5	CAWSVGRGPRILNQPQHF